This TCR beta chain was recovered during a study of CXCR3-negative and CXCR3-positive naive CD8 T cells. Findings and caveats of the study: Memory CD8+ cells showed much lower diversity, while both naive subsets displayed comparably high diversity. Naive cells that were CXCR3-positive had more hydrophobic TRB CDR3s (compared with CXCR3-negative naive cells).

cDNA libraries for TRB were generated by 5' RACE incorporating UMI labels. TCRdb re-called the 5' RACE reads and catalogs CDR3 proteins one per entry, DNA excluded. The sample holds tens of thousands of distinct CDR3 sequences. CD45RO-CCR7+CD27+CD95- cells counted as naive CD8+ T cells. Concerning this clonotype: Its specificity is unknown.

The CDR3 is 15 amino acids. Per the germline V gene, CDR1 is MNHEY and CDR2 is SMNVEV (reference sequence). The rearrangement uses TRBV27 and TRBJ1-5; the D call of TRBD1 rests on TCRdb alone, since no DNA is present to check it. Material: naive CXCR3+ CD8+ T cells from blood. Subset indicated: CD45RO-CCR7+CD27+CD95- naive CD8+ T cells expressing CXCR3 (TNR3+). This TCR was recovered from a human donor in good health. Some clones in this sample may be carry-over from other donors' samples. This CDR3 reads CASSSGTAGNQPQHF.